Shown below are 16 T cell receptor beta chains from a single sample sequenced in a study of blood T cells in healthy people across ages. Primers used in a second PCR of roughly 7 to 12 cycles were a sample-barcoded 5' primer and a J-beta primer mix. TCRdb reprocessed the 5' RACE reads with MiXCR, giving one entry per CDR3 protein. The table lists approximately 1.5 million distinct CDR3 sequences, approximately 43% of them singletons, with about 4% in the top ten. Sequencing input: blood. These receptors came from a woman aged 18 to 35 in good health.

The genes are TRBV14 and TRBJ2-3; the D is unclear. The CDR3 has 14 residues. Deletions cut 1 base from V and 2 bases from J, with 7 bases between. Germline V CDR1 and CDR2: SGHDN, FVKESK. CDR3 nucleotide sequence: TGTGCCAGCAGCCAAGTAGTGGCCACAGATACGCAGTATTTT. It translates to CASSQVVATDTQYF.

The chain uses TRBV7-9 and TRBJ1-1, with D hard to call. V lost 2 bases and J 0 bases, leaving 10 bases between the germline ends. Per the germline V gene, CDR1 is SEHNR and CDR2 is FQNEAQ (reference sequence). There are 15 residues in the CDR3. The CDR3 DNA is TGTGCCAGCAGCTTAAATGCAGGCGTGAACACTGAAGCTTTCTTT. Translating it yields CASSLNAGVNTEAFF.

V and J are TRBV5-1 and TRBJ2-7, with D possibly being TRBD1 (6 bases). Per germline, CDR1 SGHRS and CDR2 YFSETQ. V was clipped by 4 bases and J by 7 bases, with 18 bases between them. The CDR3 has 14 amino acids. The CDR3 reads CASSPRTDGGEQYF. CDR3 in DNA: TGCGCCAGCAGCCCCCGGACAGACGGAGGAGAGCAGTACTTC.

The CDR3 loop is CASSPSWLQAFGEQYF. The CDR3 DNA reads as TGTGCCAGCAGCCCCAGTTGGTTACAAGCCTTCGGCGAGCAGTACTTC. This sequence joins TRBV7-2 and TRBJ2-5, with D hard to call. The J call is in doubt because the DNA end fits TRBJ2-7 better. The CDR3 is 16 amino acids. Germline-derived CDR1 and CDR2 are SGHTA and FQGNSA.

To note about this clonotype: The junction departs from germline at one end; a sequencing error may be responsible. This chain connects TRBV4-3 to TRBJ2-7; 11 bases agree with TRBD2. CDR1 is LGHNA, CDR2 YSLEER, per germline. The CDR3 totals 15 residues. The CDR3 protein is CASNQRLAGITEQYF. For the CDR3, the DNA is TGCGCCAGCAACCAAAGACTAGCGGGAATAACCGAGCAGTACTTC.

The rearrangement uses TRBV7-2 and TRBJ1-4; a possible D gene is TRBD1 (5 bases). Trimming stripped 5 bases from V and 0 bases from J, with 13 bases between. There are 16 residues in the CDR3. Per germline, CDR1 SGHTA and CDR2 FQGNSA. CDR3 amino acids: CASSLNGAPTNEKLFF. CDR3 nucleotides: TGTGCCAGCAGCCTAAATGGGGCACCAACTAATGAAAAACTGTTTTTT.

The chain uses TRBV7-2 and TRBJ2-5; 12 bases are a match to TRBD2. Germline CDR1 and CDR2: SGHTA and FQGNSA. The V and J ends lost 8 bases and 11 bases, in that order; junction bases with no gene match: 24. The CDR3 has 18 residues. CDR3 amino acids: CASGPGLGTSGGYNEQYF. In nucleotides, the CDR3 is TGTGCCAGCGGCCCTGGACTGGGAACTAGCGGGGGGTATAATGAGCAGTACTTC.

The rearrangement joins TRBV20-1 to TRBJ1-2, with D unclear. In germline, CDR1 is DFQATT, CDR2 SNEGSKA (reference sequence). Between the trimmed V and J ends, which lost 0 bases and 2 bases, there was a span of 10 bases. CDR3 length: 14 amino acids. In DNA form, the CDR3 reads TGCAGTGCTAGAGAAAGAGACGGAAACTATGGCTACACCTTC. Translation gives CSARERDGNYGYTF.

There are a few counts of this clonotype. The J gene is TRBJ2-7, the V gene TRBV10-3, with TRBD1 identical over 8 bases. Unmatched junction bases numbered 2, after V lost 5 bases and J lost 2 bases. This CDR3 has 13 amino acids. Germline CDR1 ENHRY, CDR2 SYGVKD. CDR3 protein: CAISTGGTYEQYF. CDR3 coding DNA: TGTGCCATCAGTACAGGGGGGACCTACGAGCAGTACTTC.

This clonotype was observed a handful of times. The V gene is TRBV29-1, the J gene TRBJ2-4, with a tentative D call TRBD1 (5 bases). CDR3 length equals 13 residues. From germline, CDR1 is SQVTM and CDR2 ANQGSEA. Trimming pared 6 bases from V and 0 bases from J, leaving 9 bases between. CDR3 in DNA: TGCAGCGTCTTAGACAGAGCCAAAAACATTCAGTACTTC. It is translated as CSVLDRAKNIQYF.

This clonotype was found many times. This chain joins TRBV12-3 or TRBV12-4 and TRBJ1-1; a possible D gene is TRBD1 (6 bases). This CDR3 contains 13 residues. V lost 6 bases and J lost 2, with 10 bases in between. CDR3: CASSFGGNTEAFF. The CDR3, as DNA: TGTGCCAGCAGCTTTGGGGGCAACACTGAAGCTTTCTTT.

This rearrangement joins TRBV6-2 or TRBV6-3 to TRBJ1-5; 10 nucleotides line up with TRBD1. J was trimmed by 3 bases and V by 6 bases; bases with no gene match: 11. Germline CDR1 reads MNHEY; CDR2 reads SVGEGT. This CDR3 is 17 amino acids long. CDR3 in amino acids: CASRILAGTGDNQPQHF. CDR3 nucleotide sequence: TGTGCCAGCAGAATCCTCGCCGGGACAGGGGACAATCAGCCCCAGCATTTT.

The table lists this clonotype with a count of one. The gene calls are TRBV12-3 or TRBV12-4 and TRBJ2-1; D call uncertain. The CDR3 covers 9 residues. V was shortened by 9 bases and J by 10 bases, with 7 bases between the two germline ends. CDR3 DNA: TGTGCCAGAACCTACGAGCAGTTCTTC. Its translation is CARTYEQFF.

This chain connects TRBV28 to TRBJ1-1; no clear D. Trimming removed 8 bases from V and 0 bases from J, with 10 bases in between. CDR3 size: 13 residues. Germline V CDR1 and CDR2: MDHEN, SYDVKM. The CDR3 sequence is CASGRLLNTEAFF. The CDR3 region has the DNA TGTGCCAGCGGGCGCCTATTGAACACTGAAGCTTTCTTT.

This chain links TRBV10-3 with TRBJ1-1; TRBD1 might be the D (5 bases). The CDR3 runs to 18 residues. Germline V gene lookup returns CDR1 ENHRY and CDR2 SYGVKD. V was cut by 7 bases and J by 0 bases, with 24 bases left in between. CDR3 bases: TGTGCCATCAACCGAGGCGTATTAAGGGGCTTTGTGAACACTGAAGCTTTCTTT. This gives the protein CAINRGVLRGFVNTEAFF.

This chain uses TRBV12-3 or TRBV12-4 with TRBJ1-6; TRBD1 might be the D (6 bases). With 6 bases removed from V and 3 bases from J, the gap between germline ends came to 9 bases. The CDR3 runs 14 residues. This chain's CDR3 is CASSKGGYNSPLHF. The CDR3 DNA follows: TGTGCCAGCAGCAAAGGGGGCTATAATTCACCCCTCCACTTT.